This note documents a single TCR beta chain sequence. Its specific antigen is unknown. The CDR3 goes on 3 residues after the read ends, and that part is filled in from the germline J gene. This entry comes from a study of Tregs in tolerant kidney transplant recipients (dated by TCRdb to about 2019). Concerning the study at large: Related donors were used in the transplants with nonmyeloablative bone marrow transplantation, and mixed chimerism was transient in the human trials. The study used TCRbeta sequencing to identify donor-specific regulatory T cells before combined kidney and bone marrow transplantation, then tracked those cells after transplant. Study-level results and caveats: The most biologically relevant and donor-specific TCRbeta repertoire appeared to be identified by expanding Tregs with activated donor B cells. For some patients, the PCR primers changed as time went on, which meant samples from those patients could not be compared with one another at the nucleotide level. Biological reproducibility was not examined directly, but technical replication error appeared to be minimal. The study was constrained by small patient numbers, and validation of the findings is required in larger populations and under other immunosuppression protocols. Donor-specific Treg expansion was found to exceed global Treg expansion in tolerant patients, suggesting antigen-driven rather than nonspecific expansion.

CDR3 length: 13 amino acids, cysteine to phenylalanine. Part of the CDR3 DNA is given, 30 bases translated from base 1. V loses 10 bases, J loses 0 bases, and the germline ends lie 11 bases apart. For CDR1 and CDR2, the germline V gene lists ENHRY and SYGVKD. Genomic DNA was extracted from sorted cells with the QIAGEN DNeasy Blood and Tissue Kit for TCRbeta CDR3 sequencing. Through immunoSEQ, high-throughput TCRbeta CDR3 sequencing was done commercially, including PCR amplification with internal controls and bias correction. The original methods were these. A unique productive TCRbeta sequence was defined by the CDR3 nucleotide sequence when primers matched, and otherwise by the CDR3 amino acid sequence together with the Vbeta and Jbeta genes. To correct sorting error, sequences shared between sorted populations at a frequency ratio of 2:1 or less were removed; the rest were assigned to the higher population. Donor-reactive sequences were defined as at least 5-fold expanded in CFSE-low cells versus unstimulated cells, with frequency of at least 0.01% in CFSE-low cells. Repertoire divergence was quantified by Jensen-Shannon divergence using the top 100 TCRbeta sequences ranked by frequency. For samples with multiple sequencing runs, sorting error was corrected separately for each run before the runs were pooled. TCRdb took this table from immuneACCESS and kept in-frame rearrangements with V and J called. Such tables lack part of the clones; where checked against another copy, unresolved V genes explain under half of the gap, and the rest is unexplained. The V and J calls and clone size were taken over from that table, and D and trimming were inferred from the DNA. The record for this sample contains fewer than 55,000 clones. The ten top clones hold 0.83% of the sample.

The time point label, as the study defines it: blood sample drawn before combined kidney and bone marrow transplant. Thawed PBMCs were FACS-sorted into unstimulated Tregs (CD4+CD25+CD127-), CD4+ non-Tregs (CD4+CD25-), CD4 cells and CD8 cells. A few combined kidney and bone marrow transplant recipients from the ITN036ST trial were included as patients, and samples were available only from these trial subjects. Healthy control blood was processed by Ficoll density gradient to PBMCs and cryopreserved; patient PBMCs were collected before and after transplant. The sample was CD4+ T cells from blood, taken before the transplant. The clonotype comes from a human donor who received a combined kidney and bone marrow transplant. The chain uses TRBV10-3 and TRBJ2-3, and perhaps TRBD1 as D gene, on 6 matching bases. The CDR3 reads as follows: CASKGDSTDTQYF. The CDR3 DNA, read in part, is TGTGCCAGCAAGGGGGATAGCACAGATACG.